The T cell receptor beta chain under discussion was sequenced for a study of T-cell reconstitution after alpha-beta-depleted transplantation in children. Preparation of the TCRbeta library involved a method that used unique molecular identifiers. TCRdb re-analysed the PCR reads in MiXCR, keeping a single row per CDR3 protein. The table has 600,000 to 700,000 distinct CDR3 sequences, around a sixth seen once. Only a few counts were recorded for this clonotype. V shed 3 bases and J shed 0 bases, with 11 bases lying between them. Germline loops: CDR1 ENHRY, CDR2 SYGVKD. The CDR3 has 15 residues. The specimen was PBMCs from the stem cell graft donor, collected from the stem cell graft. This TCR was sampled from a human donor who donated a stem cell graft to a child with acute myeloid leukemia. V gene TRBV10-3 combines with J gene TRBJ1-2; maybe TRBD1 (5 bases). CDR3: CAISETGASNYGYTF. The CDR3 DNA reads TGTGCCATCAGTGAAACCGGGGCGTCTAACTATGGCTACACCTTC.